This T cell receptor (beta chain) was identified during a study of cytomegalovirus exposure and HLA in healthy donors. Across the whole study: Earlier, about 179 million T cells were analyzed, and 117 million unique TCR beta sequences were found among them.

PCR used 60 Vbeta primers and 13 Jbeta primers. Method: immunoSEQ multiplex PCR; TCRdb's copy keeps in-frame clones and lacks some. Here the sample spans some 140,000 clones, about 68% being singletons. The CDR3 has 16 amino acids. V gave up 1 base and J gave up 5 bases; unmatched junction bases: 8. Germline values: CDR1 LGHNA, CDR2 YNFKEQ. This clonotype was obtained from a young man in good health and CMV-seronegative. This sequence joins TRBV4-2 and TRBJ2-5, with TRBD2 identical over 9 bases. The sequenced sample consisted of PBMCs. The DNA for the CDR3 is TGTGCCAGCAGCCAAGTCGGGCGGGGGGGCGGTGAGACCCAGTACTTC. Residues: CASSQVGRGGGETQYF.